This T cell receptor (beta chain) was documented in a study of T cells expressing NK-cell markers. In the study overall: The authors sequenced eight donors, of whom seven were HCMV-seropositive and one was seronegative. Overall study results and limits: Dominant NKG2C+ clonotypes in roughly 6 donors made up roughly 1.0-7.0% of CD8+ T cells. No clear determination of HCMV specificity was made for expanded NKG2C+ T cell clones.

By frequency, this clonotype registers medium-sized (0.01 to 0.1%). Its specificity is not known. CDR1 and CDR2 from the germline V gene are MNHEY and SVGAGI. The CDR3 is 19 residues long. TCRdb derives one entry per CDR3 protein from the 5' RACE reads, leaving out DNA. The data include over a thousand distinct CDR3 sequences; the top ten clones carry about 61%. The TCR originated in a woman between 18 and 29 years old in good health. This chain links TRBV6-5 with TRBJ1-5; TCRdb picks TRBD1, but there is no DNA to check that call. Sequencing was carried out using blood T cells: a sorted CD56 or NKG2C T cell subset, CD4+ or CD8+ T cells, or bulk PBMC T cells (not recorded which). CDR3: CASSQGQASLKRGNQPQHF.